The 21 T cell receptor beta chains below all came from one sample that was sequenced in a study of regulatory T cells in long-lasting Graves disease. The sample's time point: newly diagnosed GD, antithyroid drugs for less than 3 months. The TCR library was made from RNA that had been extracted from PBMCs in TRIzol. To make TCR beta libraries, researchers used iRepertoire HTBI primers and Arm-PCR of CDR3 regions. TCRdb re-analysed the multiplex PCR reads in MiXCR, keeping a single row per CDR3 protein. The sample consists of 350,000 to 550,000 distinct CDR3 sequences, 15% of them appearing once. The sample was also reused in another study, on T cells in Graves' hyperthyroidism and ophthalmopathy.

Sequenced material: peripheral blood mononuclear cells (PBMCs), taken at new diagnosis, from a patient treated with antithyroid drugs. The origin of the receptors is a woman under 40 with Graves disease.

The V and J genes are TRBV5-4 and TRBJ1-2; a possible D gene is TRBD1 (5 bases). The germline V and J ends were trimmed by 0 bases and 3 bases, with 9 bases remaining between them. Germline V gene data show CDR1 as SGHNT and CDR2 as YYREEE (reference sequence). The CDR3 sequence is 14 residues long. The CDR3 nucleotides are TGTGCCAGCAGCTTGGAAGACAGCTACTATGGCTACACCTTC. Its protein is CASSLEDSYYGYTF. Full variable domain (remainder filled in from reference TRBV5-4 and TRBJ1-2): ETGVTQSPTHLIKTRGQQVTLRCSSQSGHNTVSWYQQALGQGPQFIFQYYREEENGRGNFPPRFSGLQFPNYSSELNVNALELDDSALYLCASSLEDSYYGYTFGSGTRLTVV.

This clonotype has a single count. The J gene is TRBJ2-5, the V gene TRBV20-1; 8 nucleotides align to TRBD2. The germline gives CDR1 DFQATT, CDR2 SNEGSKA (reference sequence). With V trimmed by 6 bases and J by 1 base, 4 bases remained unmatched. The CDR3 contains 13 residues. For the CDR3, the DNA is TGCAGTGCCGGACTAGCTCTCCAAGAGACCCAGTACTTC. This gives the protein CSAGLALQETQYF.

This rearrangement joins TRBV3-1 to TRBJ1-4, with 11 nucleotides matching TRBD1. In germline, CDR1 is LGHDT, CDR2 YNNKEL (reference sequence). The CDR3 has 15 amino acids. The trim removed 0 bases at V and 7 bases at J, leaving 1 base unmatched. The CDR3 bases are TGTGCCAGCAGCCAAGATGGGACAGGGGGTGAAAAACTGTTTTTT. It is translated as CASSQDGTGGEKLFF.

This clonotype was recorded many times. The chain combines TRBV6-5 with TRBJ2-3; TRBD2 agrees at 12 bases. V was pared by 4 bases and J by 4 bases, with 6 bases of the junction left unmatched. The germline CDR1 and CDR2 sequences are MNHEY and SVGAGI. This CDR3 has 16 residues. The CDR3 DNA follows: TGTGCCAGCAGTTCGACAGGGACTAGCGGGTCAGATACGCAGTATTTT. It yields the protein CASSSTGTSGSDTQYF.

This clonotype was counted between two and nine times. The chain uses TRBV7-6 and TRBJ2-7, with a tentative D call TRBD2 (7 bases). V was clipped by 5 bases and J by 0 bases, with 17 bases between them. This CDR3 is 16 amino acids long. Per germline, CDR1 SGHVS and CDR2 FNYEAQ. The CDR3 is CASSLLGGLSSYEQYF. CDR3 nucleotide sequence: TGTGCCAGCAGCCTGCTAGGGGGACTAAGCTCCTACGAGCAGTACTTC.

This chain joins TRBV3-1 and TRBJ2-5; D may be TRBD1 (6 bases). The CDR3 consists of 12 residues. Germline V CDR1 and CDR2: LGHDT, YNNKEL (reference sequence). Trimming removed 7 bases at V and 4 bases at J, with 10 bases between. CDR3 sequence reads: CASIGGGETQYF. The CDR3 DNA reads TGTGCCAGCATTGGGGGCGGAGAGACCCAGTACTTC.

This clonotype was seen at least ten times. The chain recombines TRBV5-6 with TRBJ1-1; D is unresolved. Deletions cut 0 bases from V and 0 bases from J, with 15 bases between. Per germline, CDR1 SGHDT and CDR2 YYEEEE. This CDR3 region has 17 residues. In nucleotides, the CDR3 is TGTGCCAGCAGCTTGGGGGAGGAAAATTTCATGAACACTGAAGCTTTCTTT. Translated, it gives CASSLGEENFMNTEAFF.

This clonotype has a count of ten or more. The V call is TRBV13, the J call TRBJ2-1; no definite D call. Germline CDR1 is PRHDT and CDR2 is FYEKMQ (reference sequence). This CDR3 spans 12 amino acids. V was trimmed by 4 bases and J by 7 bases, leaving 8 bases between them. The CDR3 region has the DNA TGTGCCAGCAGCTCCGAGTATAATGAGCAGTTCTTC. Translated: CASSSEYNEQFF.

The sample holds a few counts of this clonotype. V usage is TRBV9 and J usage is TRBJ1-2, with D hard to call. CDR1 is SGDLS and CDR2 is YYNGEE in the germline V gene. The CDR3 has 13 residues. With 0 bases removed from V and 1 base from J, the gap between germline ends came to 4 bases. CDR3 loop: CASSVGDNYGYTF. In DNA form, the CDR3 reads TGTGCCAGCAGCGTAGGAGATAACTATGGCTACACCTTC.

This clonotype was seen more than once but under ten times. The chain couples TRBV11-2 to TRBJ2-5; 8 bases are a match to TRBD2. With V trimmed by 6 bases and J by 4 bases, 16 bases remained unmatched. CDR3 length equals 17 residues. Germline-derived CDR1 and CDR2 are SGHAT and FQNNGV. The CDR3 DNA reads as TGTGCCAGCAGTTTATCAAGACGGGGGCTAGCGGGAGAGACCCAGTACTTC. Residues: CASSLSRRGLAGETQYF.

In its sample, this clonotype was seen a few times. V and J are TRBV10-2 and TRBJ1-6, with D possibly TRBD1 on 5 matching bases. In germline, CDR1 is WSHSY, CDR2 SAAADI. The CDR3 covers 12 residues. V was cut by 9 bases and J by 10 bases, with 13 bases left in between. CDR3 nucleotide sequence: TGCGCCAGTTCGATGGGGGACTCACCCCTCCACTTT. It specifies CASSMGDSPLHF.

This clonotype was recorded at least ten times. V is TRBV29-1 and J is TRBJ2-1; 9 nucleotides match TRBD1. CDR1 and CDR2 (germline): SQVTM, ANQGSEA. J lost 5 bases, V lost 5 bases, and 13 bases had no gene match. The CDR3 has 16 amino acids. In DNA, the CDR3 is TGCAGCGTTCAAACGTACCGGGACAGGGCGGACAATGAGCAGTTCTTC. This encodes CSVQTYRDRADNEQFF.

The chain joins TRBV14 to TRBJ2-7; the D is unclear. Per the germline V gene, CDR1 is SGHDN and CDR2 is FVKESK. This CDR3 contains 15 residues. V gave up 0 bases and J gave up 2 bases, with 11 bases separating them. For the CDR3, the DNA is TGTGCCAGCAGCCAAGATACAACCCCAGCCTACGAGCAGTACTTC. It codes for CASSQDTTPAYEQYF.

This clonotype was detected ten times or more. The rearrangement uses TRBV12-3 or TRBV12-4 and TRBJ2-2; D remains ambiguous. The CDR3 extends over 15 amino acids. V was cut by 7 bases and J by 4 bases, with 16 bases left in between. This CDR3 reads CASTIRATSTGELFF. Here the CDR3 DNA reads TGTGCCAGCACCATCAGAGCGACGAGCACCGGGGAGCTGTTTTTT.

The V call is TRBV6-2 or TRBV6-3, the J call TRBJ1-1; unclear D gene. The CDR3 runs to 13 residues. Germline loops: CDR1 MNHEY, CDR2 SVGEGT. Trimming stripped 5 bases from V and 1 base from J, with 8 bases between. In DNA form, the CDR3 reads TGTGCCAGCAGTGATAGGTCGAACACTGAAGCTTTCTTT. This gives the protein CASSDRSNTEAFF.

The V and J genes are TRBV7-2 and TRBJ2-1, with D maybe TRBD2 (6 bases). From germline, CDR1 is SGHTA and CDR2 FQGNSA. The ends were cut back, 6 bases at V and 4 bases at J, with 19 bases in the middle. This CDR3 is 16 amino acids long. The CDR3 region has the DNA TGTGCCAGCAGGGGGGGAGGCGGGATAGGATACAATGAGCAGTTCTTC. Translating it yields CASRGGGGIGYNEQFF.

The chain is built from TRBV19 and TRBJ1-5; 10 bases are a match to TRBD1. V lost 5 bases, J lost 3 bases, and 7 bases stayed unmatched. CDR3 length equals 16 residues. CDR1 is LNHDA and CDR2 is SQIVND in the germline V gene (reference sequence). CDR3 nucleotide sequence: TGTGCCAGTAGTCCCGGGACAGGGGCGCCCAATCAGCCCCAGCATTTT. It specifies CASSPGTGAPNQPQHF.

Comment on this clonotype: Germline and junction disagree at one end, which may indicate a read error. This rearrangement joins TRBV5-1 to TRBJ2-5; 7 bases map to TRBD1. Germline lookup yields CDR1 SGHRS and CDR2 YFSETQ. CDR3 size: 17 residues. The CDR3 reads CASSGRGWESIGEAQYF. CDR3 nucleotide sequence: TGTGCCAGCAGCGGCAGGGGGTGGGAGTCGATAGGAGAGGCCCAGTACTTC.

This clonotype was recorded many times. The rearrangement links TRBV5-5 to TRBJ1-5; D gene uncertain. CDR1 SGHKS and CDR2 YYEKEE come from the germline V gene (reference sequence). CDR3 size: 13 residues. V lost 1 base to trimming and J lost 6 bases, with 8 bases between them. CDR3 DNA: TGTGCCAGCAGCTTGTGGGAAACTCAGCCCCAGCATTTT. It is translated as CASSLWETQPQHF.

This clonotype showed up many times. This sequence joins TRBV30 and TRBJ1-5, with D perhaps matching TRBD1 (5 bases). This CDR3 is 14 amino acids long. Looked up from germline, CDR1 is GTSNPN and CDR2 is SVGIG (reference sequence). V gave up 3 bases and J gave up 4 bases, with 13 bases separating them. In DNA, the CDR3 is TGTGCCTGGAGGGGGGACGGAACTAATCAGCCCCAGCATTTT. It yields the protein CAWRGDGTNQPQHF.

The CDR3 nucleotides read TGTGCCAGCAGTCCTAGCGGGTACCAAGAGACCCAGTACTTC. Encoded protein: CASSPSGYQETQYF. The V gene is TRBV3-1, the J gene TRBJ2-5, with 8 bases fitting TRBD2. Per germline, CDR1 LGHDT and CDR2 YNNKEL (reference sequence). The V gene end was trimmed by 6 bases and the J gene end by 0 bases; junction bases not matched to a gene: 3. The CDR3 is 14 amino acids.